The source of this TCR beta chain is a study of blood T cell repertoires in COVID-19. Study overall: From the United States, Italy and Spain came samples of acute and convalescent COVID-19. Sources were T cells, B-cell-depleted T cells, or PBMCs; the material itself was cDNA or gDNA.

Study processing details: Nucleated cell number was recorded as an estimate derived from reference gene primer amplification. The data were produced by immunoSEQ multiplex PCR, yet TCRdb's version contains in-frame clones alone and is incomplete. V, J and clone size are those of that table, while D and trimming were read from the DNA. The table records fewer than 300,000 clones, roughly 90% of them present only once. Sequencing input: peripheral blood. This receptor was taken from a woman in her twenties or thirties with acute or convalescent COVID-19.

The CDR3 region is CASSRGTAQNYGYTF. The CDR3 DNA reads TGTGCCAGCAGTCGGGGGACAGCTCAAAACTATGGCTACACCTTC. The chain carries TRBV2 and TRBJ1-2; 7 bases agree with TRBD1. The CDR3 runs 15 residues. Germline-derived CDR1 and CDR2 are SNHLY and FYNNEI. J gave up 2 bases and V 5 bases, and 8 bases lay outside the gene matches.